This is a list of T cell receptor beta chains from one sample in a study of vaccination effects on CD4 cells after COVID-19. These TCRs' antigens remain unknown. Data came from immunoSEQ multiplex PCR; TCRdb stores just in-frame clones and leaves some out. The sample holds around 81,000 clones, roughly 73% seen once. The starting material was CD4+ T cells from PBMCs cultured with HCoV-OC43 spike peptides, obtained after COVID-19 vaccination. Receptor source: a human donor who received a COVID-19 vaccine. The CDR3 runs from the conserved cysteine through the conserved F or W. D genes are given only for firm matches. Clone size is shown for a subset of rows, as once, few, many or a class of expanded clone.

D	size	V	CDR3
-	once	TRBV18	CASSPSTEVYGYTF
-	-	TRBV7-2	CASSRQFEQFF
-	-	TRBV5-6	CASSLELKETQYF
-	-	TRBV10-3	CAITERGSSPLHF
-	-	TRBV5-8	CASSLAGEPLDWYYQETQYF
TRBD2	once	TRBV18	CASSPLRASGDYNEQFF
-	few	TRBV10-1	CASSEGLPNEQFF
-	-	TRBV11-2	CASSLAPTRNEQFF
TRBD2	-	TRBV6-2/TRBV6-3	CASSYGTSGRNEQFF
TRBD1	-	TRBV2	CASSGQGATSNEQFF
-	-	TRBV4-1	CASSQGWGQGRETQYF
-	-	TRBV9	CASSPGGVRIMNTEAFF
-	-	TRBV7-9	CASSAYTDTQYF
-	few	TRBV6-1	CASSEGQAEAFF
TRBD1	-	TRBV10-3	CATGDRGHNEQFF
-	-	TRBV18	CASSPPGTNGNTIYF
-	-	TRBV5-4	CASSLGNQPQHF
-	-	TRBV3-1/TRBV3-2	CASSQGVIGISTDTQYF
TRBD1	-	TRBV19	CASTPTGGGYGYTF
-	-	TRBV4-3	CASSQDLGGFSRNTIYF
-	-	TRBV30	CAWSGDLDTEAFF
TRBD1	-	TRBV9	CASSAGQGTNEKLFF
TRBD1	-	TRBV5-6	CASSSPGQGADTEAFF
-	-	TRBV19	CASRGPNTGELFF
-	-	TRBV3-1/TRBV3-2	CASSLDRRGEKLFF
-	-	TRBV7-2	CASSLVGETQYF
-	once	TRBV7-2	CASNTGLNTEAFF
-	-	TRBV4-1	CASSRTKGRMQETQYF
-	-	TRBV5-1	CASSLWSRENTGELFF
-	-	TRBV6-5	CASRSGHPTDTQYF
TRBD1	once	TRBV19	CASSIARTGSFPGELFF
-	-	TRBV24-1	CATSDTQGSGEKLFF
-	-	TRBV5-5	CASSLPALGNTIYF
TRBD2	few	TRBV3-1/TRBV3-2	CASSHGGGSTGELFF
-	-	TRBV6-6	CASSYSGGFSHNEQFF
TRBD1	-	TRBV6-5	CASSLRTGQNQPQHF
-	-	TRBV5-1	CASSLTGPNTGELFF
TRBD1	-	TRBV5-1	CASSTGGGETQYF
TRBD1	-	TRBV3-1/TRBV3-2	CASRDRGYQETQYF
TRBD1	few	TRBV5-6	CASSSTGVYYGYTF
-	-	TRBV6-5	CATSNAGFYNEQFF
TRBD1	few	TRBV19	CASSSTGDTEAFF
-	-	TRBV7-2	CASSLVAGKETQYF
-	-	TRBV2	CASKGDGYFYGYTF
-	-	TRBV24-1	CATSDTIKGENPGPGYTF
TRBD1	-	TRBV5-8	CASSPRDRVPGNTIYF
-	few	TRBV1	CTSSQDLTGGNSPLHF
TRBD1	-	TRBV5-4	CASSLRDRGLDTEAFF
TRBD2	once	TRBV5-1	CASSSSTSAETQYF
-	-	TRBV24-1	CATSDFGFTGQFF
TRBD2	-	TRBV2	CASSALGQTPLAGVYNEQFF
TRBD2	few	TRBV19	CASSVGGLDEQFF
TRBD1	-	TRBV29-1	CSVEGAGGIGTEAFF
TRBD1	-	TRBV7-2	CASSPRTGANYGYTF
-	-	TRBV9	CASSVGMGEKLFF
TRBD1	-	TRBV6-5	CASRVTGTYGYTF
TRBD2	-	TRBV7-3	CASSSGPLAGGTDTQYF
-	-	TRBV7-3	CASSLFAGTNTGELFF
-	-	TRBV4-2	CASSQVKTGPNQPQHF
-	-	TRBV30	CAWSRTESTDTQYF